This T cell receptor (beta chain) was sequenced in a study of T cells in localized non-small cell lung cancer. Findings of the study overall: Investigators sequenced only a single tumor region, leaving heterogeneity possible. There was higher T cell clonality in uninvolved adjacent lung than in tumor, and it was highest there. Appearing in adjacent lung were a median approximately 50 of the top 100 tumor clones. Prolonged overall survival went with higher T cell density in the blood.

TCRdb's table, derived via immunoSEQ multiplex PCR, lists solely in-frame clones and lacks some. The table lists some 130,000 clones, around 90% of them singletons. Germline CDR1 SQVTM, CDR2 ANQGSEA. CDR3 length: 14 amino acids. The germline V and J ends were trimmed by 5 bases and 0 bases, with 11 bases remaining between them. Comments on this clone: What it recognizes is unknown.

The chain is built from TRBV29-1 and TRBJ2-1; no definite D call. The sample consisted of peripheral blood, taken before any cancer treatment. This sequence was found in an older female donor with stage I lung adenocarcinoma. Here the CDR3 DNA reads TGCAGCGTTTCTCTGTGGAGCTCCTACAATGAGCAGTTCTTC. This codes for CSVSLWSSYNEQFF.